This T cell receptor beta chain was identified during a study of cytomegalovirus exposure and HLA in healthy donors (dated by TCRdb to the late 2010s). About the investigation overall: An earlier analysis of 587 of the donors reported 276 Gb of sequence data and some 110 million unique TCR beta sequences obtained from 180 million or so T cells. Rather than using new phenotypic data, the later analysis identified candidate immune exposures from TCR beta sequences and from how often those sequences occurred across donors. To decide whether each TCR beta V gene segment behaved as functional or pseudogenic, an earlier analysis of some 600 of the donors relied on high-throughput TCR beta sequencing. Typing coverage varied by locus: about 620-630 donors for A, B, C, DRB1 and DQB1; roughly 500 for DQA1; nearly 610 for DPA1; under 490 for DPB1. Across approximately 400 genotyped donors of the cohort, an average of about 250,000 unique TCR beta nucleotide sequences per donor were sequenced, and approximately 19% of those sequences were non-productive. To study patterns of TCR occurrence, a later analysis re-analyzed previously published TCR beta repertoires from 500 to 850 donors and added high-resolution HLA genotyping. The study aimed to test whether signatures of past pathogen exposure could be identified by cataloging public T cell receptors. About five DR-DQ haplotypes were treated as single units for association and clustering because of strong linkage in the cohort. HLA typing covered class I and class II loci at four-digit resolution. A later genetic analysis took genome-wide SNP genotypes for about 55% of the 666 donors and used that subset as a discovery cohort. All discovery cohort repertoires had been generated on a single sequencing platform. The study combined high-throughput TCR immunosequencing, statistical association of individual TCRs with disease status, and machine learning to predict cytomegalovirus infection status. Donor age, sex, ethnicity and CMV serostatus were collected together with the repertoire data. Of the roughly 430 genotyped donors, about 80% fell in the genetic ancestry cluster associated with self-reported Caucasian donors. Approximately 300 gigabases of sequencing data and 70 million to 95 million unique TCR sequences made up an early release that covered over 550 HLA-typed donors. The T cell repertoires of 666 subjects were profiled by immunosequencing and related to cytomegalovirus serostatus. Along with the approximately 600-subject first cohort, a separate validation cohort of approximately 110 different subjects was used.

General study outcomes and caveats: Cytomegalovirus status was reported to be diagnosed by the classifier with high specificity and sensitivity in both the original and validation cohorts. Because counts were too low, about 18 rarely observed V segments, including chromosome 9 orphons, were excluded from the earlier analysis of 500 to 700 of the donors. Roughly uniform sequencing depth across donors was assumed in presence/absence analyses, although this assumption may not hold. An earlier analysis of around 600 of the donors showed that most TCR beta V segments appeared in productive rearrangements either about 87% or about 30% of the time, which broadly matched IMGT annotations. In a later analysis, around 17,000 TCR beta sequences were associated with specific HLA alleles at a false discovery rate of 0.05. The study gave a list of some 150 TCR beta chains associated with cytomegalovirus. In this cohort, only TCR beta chains were sequenced, and detectable features were limited by the absence of alpha or paired-chain data. Because the 87-base-pair reads could not distinguish some IMGT-functional V segments, including TRBV6-2 and TRBV6-3, those segments were excluded. A later analysis found that TCR association rates varied across HLA loci, with DRB1 alleles showing the most associated TCRs and HLA-C alleles the fewest. In a later analysis, HLA-associated TCR beta chains were found to be more clonally expanded and to have lower generation probabilities than equally common non-associated chains. Most TCR sequences were seen in very few donors, while some public TCRs were found in many individuals. Correlated functional status among segregating V segments might reflect linkage disequilibrium, but an unknown experimental factor could not be ruled out. According to a later genetic analysis, donors in an Asian-associated ancestry cluster had fewer N-insertions in productive TCRs than the approximately 630-donor mean. Several of the top co-occurrence clusters appeared to be linked to parvovirus B19, influenza, CMV and Epstein-Barr virus, according to a later analysis. In a later analysis, most CMV-associated TCR beta chains were found to appear HLA-restricted, with HLA associations seemingly driven largely by CMV exposure. When HLA alleles, especially DR and DQ, strongly co-occurred, attributing TCR associations to individual alleles was difficult. Because HLA typing was missing for some donors at each locus, association tests included only the typed subset. A group of highly shared sequence variants was considered likely to be a technical artifact of the sequencing pipeline. The only immune exposure information available for the cohort was CMV serostatus. In vitro tests confirmed that a few of the cytomegalovirus-associated TCR beta chains recognize cytomegalovirus antigens. An association between a missense DCLRE1C variant and V-gene and J-gene trimming of TCR beta chains was found in a later genetic analysis and replicated in an independent cohort. According to the authors, the approach could potentially be generalized to other disease states and immunological phenotypes. A further reported finding was that TCR beta sequences accurately predicted the HLA-A and HLA-B alleles for most subjects in the first cohort.

The library was obtained by the immunoSEQ multiplex PCR assay. A mixture of 60 forward primers for TCR Vbeta segments and 13 reverse primers for TCR Jbeta segments was used in the multiplex PCR. The CDR3 region of rearranged TCR beta genes was amplified from genomic DNA with a multiplex PCR assay. The amplified TCR beta libraries were sequenced on the Illumina HiSeq System as 87-base-pair reads. The paper's data handling went like this. A later analysis counted approximately 76 million unique TCR beta chains across the 650 to 700 repertoires, and around 9.9 million of these chains were shared by at least two donors. A nearest-neighbor algorithm error-corrected the raw reads and collapsed the reads into unique sequences, merging closely related sequences to remove PCR and sequencing errors. Alignment of CDR3 sequences to IMGT reference sequences was used to assign V, D and J gene segments. Each retained sequence needed at least a six-nucleotide match to both a V gene segment and a J gene segment. A rearrangement was called productive if the CDR3 had no stop codons and remained in frame with V and J, and every other rearrangement was called non-productive. CDR3 was defined according to IMGT convention as the region running from the second conserved V-encoded cysteine to the conserved J-encoded phenylalanine. The earlier analysis of about 530 of the donors excluded any sequence lacking an unambiguous match to a single V gene segment. In an earlier analysis of a few hundred of the donors, a V segment was called functional when productive rearrangements were above 56.7%, and segregating when the standard deviation between donors exceeded 5%. To diagnose cytomegalovirus status from the catalog of TCR beta chain sequences, a statistical classification framework was built. A later analysis assigned V and J genes by comparing TCR nucleotide sequences with IMGT/GENE-DB human TR gene sequences. The TCRdist pipeline was used in a later analysis to assign CDR3 sequences and most-parsimonious VDJ recombination scenarios. In a later analysis, each TCR beta chain was defined by its CDR3 amino acid sequence together with its V-gene family, and reads lacking a unique V-gene family were excluded. To address suspected cross-contamination and a sequencing artifact, a later analysis removed a few hundred highly shared, low-generation-probability nucleotide sequences. A later analysis calculated a clonal expansion index for each public chain from normalized within-repertoire ranks of inferred template counts. Generation probabilities in a later analysis came from a VDJ recombination model fitted to out-of-frame rearrangements, and those results were checked against IGoR. In a later analysis, hypergeometric tests were used to score TCR-TCR, TCR-HLA and TCR-CMV co-occurrence, with a repertoire-size bias correction applied to TCR pairs. False discovery rates were estimated in a later analysis by permuting HLA or CMV assignments 20 times. In a later analysis, co-occurring TCRs were grouped with DBSCAN, and TCRdist sequence similarity was added when clustering was performed within HLA-allele-positive subsets. Co-occurrence clustering excluded repertoires with fewer than 30,000 or more than 120,000 public chains, plus five with anomalous nucleotide sharing. Drawn from immuneACCESS, this table holds only the in-frame rearrangements with V and J called that TCRdb kept. Clones are partly lost; checked studies trace under half to an unresolved V gene and leave the rest unexplained. That table supplies the V and J calls and clone size; D and trimming were determined from the DNA. For this sample the table gives approximately 160,000 clones, of which over 70% were detected only once. The top ten clonotypes cover approximately 5.5% of the sample.

V is clipped by 5 bases and J by 3 bases, and the sequence between their germline boundaries is 11 bases long. The CDR3 goes from the cysteine to the phenylalanine over 13 residues. The CDR3 DNA has 39 bases and is translated from base 1. CDR1 and CDR2 (SGHRS, YFSETQ) derive from the germline V gene. The cohort consisted of hundreds of healthy bone marrow donors. Cohort members were all nominally healthy when sampled, although unrecorded immune exposures were likely present. The donor was CMV seropositive and belonged to the group of a few hundred seropositive cohort members. Each donor provided a peripheral blood sample, and peripheral blood mononuclear cells were used for TCR beta sequencing. Genomic DNA extraction from the blood cell samples was performed with the Qiagen DNeasy Blood Extraction Kit. In its sample, this clone was seen a few times. Its antigen remains undetermined. No much larger clonotype is one base removed from it; base qualities were not supplied.

The chain links TRBV5-1 with TRBJ1-1; a weak D assignment points to TRBD1 (5 bases agree). Sequencing was done on a sample of PBMCs. This TCR was recovered from a young man in good health and CMV-seropositive. The sequenced DNA: TGCGCCAGCAGGAGAAGGGGTGACACTGAAGCTTTCTTT. This encodes CASRRRGDTEAFF.